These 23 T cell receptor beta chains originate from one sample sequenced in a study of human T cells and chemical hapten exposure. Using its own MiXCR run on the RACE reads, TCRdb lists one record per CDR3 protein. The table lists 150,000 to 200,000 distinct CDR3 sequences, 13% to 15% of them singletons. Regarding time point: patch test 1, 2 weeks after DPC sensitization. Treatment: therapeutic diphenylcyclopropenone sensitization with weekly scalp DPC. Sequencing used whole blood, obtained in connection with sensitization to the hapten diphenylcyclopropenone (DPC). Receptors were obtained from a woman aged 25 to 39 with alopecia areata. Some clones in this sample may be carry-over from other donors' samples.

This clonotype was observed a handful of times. CDR3 region: CASSPFGEGPYNEQFF. The CDR3 DNA reads TGTGCCAGCAGCCCGTTCGGGGAGGGGCCCTACAATGAGCAGTTCTTC. This sequence joins TRBV3-1 and TRBJ2-1; 7 bases match TRBD2. Germline trimming cut 4 bases from V and 2 bases from J; bases unmatched to any gene: 8. The CDR3 runs 16 residues. CDR1 LGHDT and CDR2 YNNKEL come from the germline V gene (reference sequence).

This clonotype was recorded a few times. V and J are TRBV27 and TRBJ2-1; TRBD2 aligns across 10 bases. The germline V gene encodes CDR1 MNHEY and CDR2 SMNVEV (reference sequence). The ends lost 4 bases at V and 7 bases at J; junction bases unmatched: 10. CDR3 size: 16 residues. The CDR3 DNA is TGTGCCAGCAGTTCACTTGGGGCTAGCGGGAGTAATGAGCAGTTCTTC. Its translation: CASSSLGASGSNEQFF.

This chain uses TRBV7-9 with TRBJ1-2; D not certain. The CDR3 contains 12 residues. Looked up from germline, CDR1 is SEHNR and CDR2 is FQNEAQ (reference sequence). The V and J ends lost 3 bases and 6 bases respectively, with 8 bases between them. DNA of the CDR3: TGTGCCAGCAGCTTTAACAGAAATGGCTACACCTTC. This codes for CASSFNRNGYTF.

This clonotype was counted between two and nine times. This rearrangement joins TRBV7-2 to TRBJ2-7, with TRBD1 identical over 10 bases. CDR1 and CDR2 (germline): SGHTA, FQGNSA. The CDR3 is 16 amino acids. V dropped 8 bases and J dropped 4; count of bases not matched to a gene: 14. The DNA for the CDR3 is TGTGCCAGCTCTCAACCGTCGGGACAGGGGATTTACGAGCAGTACTTC. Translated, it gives CASSQPSGQGIYEQYF.

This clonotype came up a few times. The DNA of the CDR3 is TGTGCCACCAGTGACGGGTTCCAAGAGACCCAGTACTTC. Amino acid sequence: CATSDGFQETQYF. The J gene is TRBJ2-5, the V gene TRBV24-1; D is unclear. The CDR3 contains 13 residues. Germline V lookup: CDR1 KGHDR, CDR2 SFDVKD. V lost 4 bases and J lost 1, with 6 bases in between.

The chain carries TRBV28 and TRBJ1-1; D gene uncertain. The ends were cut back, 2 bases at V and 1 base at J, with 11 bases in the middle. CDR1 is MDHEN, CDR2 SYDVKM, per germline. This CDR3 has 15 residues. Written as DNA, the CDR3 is TGTGCCAGCAGTTTACGTGGCAGGAGGAACACTGAAGCTTTCTTT. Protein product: CASSLRGRRNTEAFF.

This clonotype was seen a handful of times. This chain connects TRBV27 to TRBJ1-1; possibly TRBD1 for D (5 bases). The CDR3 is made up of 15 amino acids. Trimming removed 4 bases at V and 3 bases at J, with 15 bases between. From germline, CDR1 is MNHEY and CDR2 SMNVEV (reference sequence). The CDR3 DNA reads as TGTGCCAGCAGTTCCTCGACAGTGTCGCACACTGAAGCTTTCTTT. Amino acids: CASSSSTVSHTEAFF.

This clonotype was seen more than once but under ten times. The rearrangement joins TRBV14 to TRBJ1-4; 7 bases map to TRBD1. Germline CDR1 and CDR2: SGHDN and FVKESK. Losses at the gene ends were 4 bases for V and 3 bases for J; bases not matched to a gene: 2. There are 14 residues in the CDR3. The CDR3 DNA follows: TGTGCCAGCAGCCCAGGGGGGCCTAATGAAAAACTGTTTTTT. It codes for CASSPGGPNEKLFF.

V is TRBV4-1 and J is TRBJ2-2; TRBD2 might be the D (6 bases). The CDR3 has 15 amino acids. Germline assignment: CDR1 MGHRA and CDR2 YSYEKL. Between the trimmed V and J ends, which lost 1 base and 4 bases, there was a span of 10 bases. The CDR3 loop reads CASSQGGVGTGELFF. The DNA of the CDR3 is TGCGCCAGCAGCCAAGGGGGGGTCGGCACCGGGGAGCTGTTTTTT.

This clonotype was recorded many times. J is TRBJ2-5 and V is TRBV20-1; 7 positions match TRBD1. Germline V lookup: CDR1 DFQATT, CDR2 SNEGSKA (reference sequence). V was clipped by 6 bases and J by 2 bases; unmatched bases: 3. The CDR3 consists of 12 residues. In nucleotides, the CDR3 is TGCAGTGCGTCGGGACAGCAAGAGACCCAGTACTTC. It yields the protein CSASGQQETQYF.

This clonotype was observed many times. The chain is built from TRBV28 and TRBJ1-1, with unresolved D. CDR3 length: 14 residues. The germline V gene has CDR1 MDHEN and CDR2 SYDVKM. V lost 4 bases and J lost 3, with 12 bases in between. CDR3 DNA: TGTGCCAGCAGTTCTGGACGGGCAGACACTGAAGCTTTCTTT. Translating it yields CASSSGRADTEAFF.

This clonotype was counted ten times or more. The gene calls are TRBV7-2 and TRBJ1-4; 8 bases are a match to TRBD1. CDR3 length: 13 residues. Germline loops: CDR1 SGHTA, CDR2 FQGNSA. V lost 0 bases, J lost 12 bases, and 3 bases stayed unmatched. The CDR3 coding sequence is TGTGCCAGCAGCTTAGCTGACAGGGGAGAACTGTTTTTT. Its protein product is CASSLADRGELFF.

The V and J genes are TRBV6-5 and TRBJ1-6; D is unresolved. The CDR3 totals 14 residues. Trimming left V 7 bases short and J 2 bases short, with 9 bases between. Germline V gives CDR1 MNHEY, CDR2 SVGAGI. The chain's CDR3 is CASTLVAYNSPLHF. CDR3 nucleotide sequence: TGTGCCAGCACCCTGGTGGCCTATAATTCACCCCTCCACTTT.

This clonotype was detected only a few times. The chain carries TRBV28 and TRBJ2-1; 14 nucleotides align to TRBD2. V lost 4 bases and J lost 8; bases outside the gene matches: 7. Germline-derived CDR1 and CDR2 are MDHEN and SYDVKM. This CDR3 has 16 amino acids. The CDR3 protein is CASSSHGLAGGDEQFF. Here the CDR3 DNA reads TGTGCCAGCAGTTCCCACGGACTAGCGGGAGGCGATGAGCAGTTCTTC.

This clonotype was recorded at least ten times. In nucleotides, the CDR3 is TGTGCCAGCAGCCTCATGGGGGGTAGATCACCCCTCCACTTT. Translating gives CASSLMGGRSPLHF. The chain has TRBV11-2 and TRBJ1-6, with D tentatively TRBD1 (5 bases). The CDR3 is made up of 14 amino acids. Between the trimmed V and J ends, which lost 5 bases and 10 bases, there was a span of 15 bases. CDR1 is SGHAT and CDR2 is FQNNGV in the germline V gene. Full variable domain (outside the CDR3, taken from reference TRBV11-2 and TRBJ1-6): EAGVAQSPRYKIIEKRQSVAFWCNPISGHATLYWYQQILGQGPKLLIQFQNNGVVDDSQLPKDRFSAERLKGVDSTLKIQPAKLEDSAVYLCASSLMGGRSPLHFGNGTRLTVT.

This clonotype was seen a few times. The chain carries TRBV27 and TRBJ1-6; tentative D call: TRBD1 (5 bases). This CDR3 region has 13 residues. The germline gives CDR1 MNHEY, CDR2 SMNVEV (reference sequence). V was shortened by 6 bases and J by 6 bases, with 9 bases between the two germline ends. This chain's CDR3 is CASRGVLNSPLHF. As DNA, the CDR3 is TGTGCCAGCAGGGGGGTCCTTAATTCACCCCTCCACTTT.

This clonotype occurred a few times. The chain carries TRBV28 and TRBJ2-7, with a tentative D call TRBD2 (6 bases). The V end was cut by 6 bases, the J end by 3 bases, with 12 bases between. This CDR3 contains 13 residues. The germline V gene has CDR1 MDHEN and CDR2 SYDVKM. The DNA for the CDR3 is TGTGCCAGCAGGCCGGGGGAATTCTACGAGCAGTACTTC. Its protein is CASRPGEFYEQYF.

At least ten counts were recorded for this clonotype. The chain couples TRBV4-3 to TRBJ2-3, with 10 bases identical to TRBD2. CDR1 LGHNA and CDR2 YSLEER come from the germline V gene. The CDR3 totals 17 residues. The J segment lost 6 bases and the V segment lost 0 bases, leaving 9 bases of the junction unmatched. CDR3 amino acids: CASSQEPQRGGFDTQYF. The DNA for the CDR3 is TGCGCCAGCAGCCAAGAGCCCCAGCGGGGGGGCTTTGATACGCAGTATTTT.

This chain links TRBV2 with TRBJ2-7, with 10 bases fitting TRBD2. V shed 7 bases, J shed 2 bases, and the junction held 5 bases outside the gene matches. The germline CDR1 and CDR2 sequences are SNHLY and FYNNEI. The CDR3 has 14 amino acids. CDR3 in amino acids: CASNLGLAAYEQYF. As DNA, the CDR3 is TGTGCCAGCAATTTAGGACTAGCGGCCTACGAGCAGTACTTC.

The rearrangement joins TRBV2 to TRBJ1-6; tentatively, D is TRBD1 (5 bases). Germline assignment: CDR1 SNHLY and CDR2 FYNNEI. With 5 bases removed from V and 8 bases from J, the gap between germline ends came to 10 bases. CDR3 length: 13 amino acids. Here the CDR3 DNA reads TGTGCCAGCAGTCGACAGTTTGATTCACCCCTCCACTTT. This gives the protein CASSRQFDSPLHF.

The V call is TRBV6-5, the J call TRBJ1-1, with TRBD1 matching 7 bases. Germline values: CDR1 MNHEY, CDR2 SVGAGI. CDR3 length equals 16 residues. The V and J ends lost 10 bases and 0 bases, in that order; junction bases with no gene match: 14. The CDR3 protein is CATRGGTAWMNTEAFF. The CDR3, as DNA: TGTGCCACGAGGGGGGGGACAGCCTGGATGAACACTGAAGCTTTCTTT.

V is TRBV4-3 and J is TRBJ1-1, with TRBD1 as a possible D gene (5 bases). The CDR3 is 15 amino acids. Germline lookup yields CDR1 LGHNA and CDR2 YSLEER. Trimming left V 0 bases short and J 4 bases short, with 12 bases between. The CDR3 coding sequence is TGCGCCAGCAGCCAAGATAGCCAGGGCGTCACTGAAGCTTTCTTT. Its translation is CASSQDSQGVTEAFF.

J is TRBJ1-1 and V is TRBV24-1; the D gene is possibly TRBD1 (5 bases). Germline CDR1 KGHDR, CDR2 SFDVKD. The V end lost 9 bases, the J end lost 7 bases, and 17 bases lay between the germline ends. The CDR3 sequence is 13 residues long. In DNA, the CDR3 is TGTGCCACCTCTCTAGGAGCCGGGGGTGAAGCTTTCTTT. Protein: CATSLGAGGEAFF.